The sequence of this T cell receptor (beta chain) was determined in a study of blood T cells in healthy people across ages. Findings and caveats of the study: Changes in expanded clonotypes were possibly confounded, as the CMV status of donors was unknown.

This CDR3 has 15 residues. V trimming: 0 bases; J trimming: 3 bases; junction bases outside the gene matches: 4. Per germline, CDR1 MNHEY and CDR2 SVGAGI. The table lists this clonotype with a few counts. The antigen is not known. For the second PCR, which ran for 7 to 11 cycles, a sample-barcoded 5' primer and a J-beta primer mix were used. Template switching added a 12-random-nucleotide identifier to every cDNA molecule. Using its own MiXCR run on the 5' RACE reads, TCRdb lists one record per CDR3 protein. In the table there are some 1.5 million distinct CDR3 sequences, approximately 39% of which are singletons.

This chain uses TRBV6-5 with TRBJ1-2; 7 nucleotides agree with TRBD1. The sample consisted of blood. The sequence was collected from a young woman in good health. CDR3 in DNA: TGTGCCAGCAGTTACTCAGGACAGGCCCACTATGGCTACACCTTC. This translates into CASSYSGQAHYGYTF.